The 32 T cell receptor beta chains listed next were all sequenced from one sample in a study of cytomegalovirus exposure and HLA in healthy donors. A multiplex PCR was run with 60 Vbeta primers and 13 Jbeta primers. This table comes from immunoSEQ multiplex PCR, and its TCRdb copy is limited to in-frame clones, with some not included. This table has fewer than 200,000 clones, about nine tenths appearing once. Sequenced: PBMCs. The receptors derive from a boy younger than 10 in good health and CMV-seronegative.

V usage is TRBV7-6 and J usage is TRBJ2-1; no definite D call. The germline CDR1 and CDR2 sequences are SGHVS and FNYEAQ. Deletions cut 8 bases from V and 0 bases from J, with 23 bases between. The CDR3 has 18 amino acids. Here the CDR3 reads CASLSAANILSSYNEQFF. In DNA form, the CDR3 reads TGTGCCAGCCTTTCGGCAGCAAATATACTAAGCTCCTACAATGAGCAGTTCTTC.

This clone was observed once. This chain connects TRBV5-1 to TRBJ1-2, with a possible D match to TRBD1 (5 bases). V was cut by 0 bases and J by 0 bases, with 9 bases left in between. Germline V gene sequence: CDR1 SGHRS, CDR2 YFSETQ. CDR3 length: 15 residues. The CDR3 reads CASSLGSRANYGYTF. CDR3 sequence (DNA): TGCGCCAGCAGCTTGGGTTCCAGGGCTAACTATGGCTACACCTTC.

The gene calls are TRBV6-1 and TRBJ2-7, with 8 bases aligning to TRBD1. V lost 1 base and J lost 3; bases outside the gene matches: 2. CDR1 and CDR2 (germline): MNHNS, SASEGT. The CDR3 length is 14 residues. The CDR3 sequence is CASSEDTGGYEQYF. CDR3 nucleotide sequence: TGTGCCAGCAGTGAAGATACAGGGGGCTACGAGCAGTACTTC.

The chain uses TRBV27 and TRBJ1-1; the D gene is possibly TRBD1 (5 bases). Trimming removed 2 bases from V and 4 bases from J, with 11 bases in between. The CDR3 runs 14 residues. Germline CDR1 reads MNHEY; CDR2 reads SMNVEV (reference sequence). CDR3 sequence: CASSLEDGGTEAFF. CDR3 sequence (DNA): TGTGCCAGCAGTTTAGAGGACGGGGGCACTGAAGCTTTCTTT.

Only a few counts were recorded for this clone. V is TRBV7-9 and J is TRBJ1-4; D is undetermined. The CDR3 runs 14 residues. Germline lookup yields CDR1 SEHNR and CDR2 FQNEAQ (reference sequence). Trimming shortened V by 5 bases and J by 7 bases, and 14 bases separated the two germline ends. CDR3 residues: CASSLQRDSEKLFF. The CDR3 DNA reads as TGTGCCAGCAGCCTCCAGAGGGATAGTGAAAAACTGTTTTTT.

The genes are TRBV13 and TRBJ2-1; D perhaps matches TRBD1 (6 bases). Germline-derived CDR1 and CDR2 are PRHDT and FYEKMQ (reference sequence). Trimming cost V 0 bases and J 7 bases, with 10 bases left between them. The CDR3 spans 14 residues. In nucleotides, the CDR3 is TGTGCCAGCAGCTTAGGACAGGGAATTAATGAGCAGTTCTTC. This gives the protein CASSLGQGINEQFF.

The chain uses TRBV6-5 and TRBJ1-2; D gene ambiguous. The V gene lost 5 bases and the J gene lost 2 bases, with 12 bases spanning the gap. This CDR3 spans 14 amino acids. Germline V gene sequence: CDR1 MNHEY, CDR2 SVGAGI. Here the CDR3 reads CASSPAAANYGYTF. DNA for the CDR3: TGTGCCAGCAGTCCAGCGGCAGCGAACTATGGCTACACCTTC.

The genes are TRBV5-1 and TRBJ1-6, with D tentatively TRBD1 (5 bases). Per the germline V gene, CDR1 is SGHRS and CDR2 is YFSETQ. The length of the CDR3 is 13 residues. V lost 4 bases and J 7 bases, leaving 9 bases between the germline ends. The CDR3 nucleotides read TGCGCCAGCAGCCCGACAGAAAATTCACCCCTCCACTTT. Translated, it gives CASSPTENSPLHF.

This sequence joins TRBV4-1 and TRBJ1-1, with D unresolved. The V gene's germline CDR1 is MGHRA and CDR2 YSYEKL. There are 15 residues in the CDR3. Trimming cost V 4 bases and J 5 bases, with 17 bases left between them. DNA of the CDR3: TGCGCCAGCAGCCGACCAGGAGCCTCGGGGACTGAAGCTTTCTTT. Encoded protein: CASSRPGASGTEAFF.

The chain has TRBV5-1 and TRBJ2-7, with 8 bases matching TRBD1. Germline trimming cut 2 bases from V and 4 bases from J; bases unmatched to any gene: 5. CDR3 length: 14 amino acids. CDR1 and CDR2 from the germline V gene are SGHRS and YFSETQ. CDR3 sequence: CASSFGQGVYEQYF. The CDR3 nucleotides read TGCGCCAGCAGCTTCGGACAGGGTGTTTACGAGCAGTACTTC.

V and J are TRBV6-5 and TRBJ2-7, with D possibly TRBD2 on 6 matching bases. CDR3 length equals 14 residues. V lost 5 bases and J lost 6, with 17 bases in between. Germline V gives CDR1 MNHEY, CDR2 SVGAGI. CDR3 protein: CASSAGRQLAEQYF. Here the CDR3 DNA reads TGTGCCAGCAGTGCAGGGAGGCAGTTGGCCGAGCAGTACTTC.

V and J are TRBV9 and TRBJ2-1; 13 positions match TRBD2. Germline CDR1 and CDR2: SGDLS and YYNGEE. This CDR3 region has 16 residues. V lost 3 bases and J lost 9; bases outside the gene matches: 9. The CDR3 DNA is TGTGCCAGCAGCGGAACTAGCGGGGGGGCTCCAGGTGAGCAGTTCTTC. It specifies CASSGTSGGAPGEQFF.

For the CDR3, the DNA is TGTGCCAGCAGTTTTCCCCCTGGGACAGGGGACAATGAGCAGTTCTTC. It is translated as CASSFPPGTGDNEQFF. The rearrangement joins TRBV27 to TRBJ2-1; 10 nucleotides match TRBD1. This CDR3 is 16 amino acids long. Germline loops: CDR1 MNHEY, CDR2 SMNVEV (reference sequence). Germline trimming cut 3 bases from V and 5 bases from J; bases unmatched to any gene: 7.

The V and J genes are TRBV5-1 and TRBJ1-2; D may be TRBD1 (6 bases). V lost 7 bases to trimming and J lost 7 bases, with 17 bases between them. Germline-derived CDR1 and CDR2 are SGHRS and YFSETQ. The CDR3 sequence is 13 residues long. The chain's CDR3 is CASDGGSGSGYTF. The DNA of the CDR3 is TGCGCCAGCGATGGGGGCTCGGGGTCTGGCTACACCTTC.

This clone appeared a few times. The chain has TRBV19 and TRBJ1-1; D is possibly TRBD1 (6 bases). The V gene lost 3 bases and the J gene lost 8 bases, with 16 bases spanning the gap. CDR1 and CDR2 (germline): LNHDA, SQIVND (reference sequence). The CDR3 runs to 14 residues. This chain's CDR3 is CASSMAWTASEAFF. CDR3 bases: TGTGCCAGTAGTATGGCTTGGACAGCATCCGAAGCTTTCTTT.

The CDR3 nucleotides are TGTGCCAGCAGCTTAGGACAGCTAGAGACCCAGTACTTC. The encoded protein is CASSLGQLETQYF. This chain joins TRBV7-3 and TRBJ2-5, with TRBD1 as a possible D gene (6 bases). Per germline, CDR1 SGHTA and CDR2 FQGTGA. Trimming took off 2 bases at V and 4 bases at J, with 8 bases between the two ends. The CDR3 runs 13 residues. Full variable domain (outside the CDR3, taken from reference TRBV7-3 and TRBJ2-5): GAGVSQTPSNKVTEKGKYVELRCDPISGHTALYWYRQSLGQGPEFLIYFQGTGAADDSGLPNDRFFAVRPEGSVSTLKIQRTERGDSAVYLCASSLGQLETQYFGPGTRLLVL.

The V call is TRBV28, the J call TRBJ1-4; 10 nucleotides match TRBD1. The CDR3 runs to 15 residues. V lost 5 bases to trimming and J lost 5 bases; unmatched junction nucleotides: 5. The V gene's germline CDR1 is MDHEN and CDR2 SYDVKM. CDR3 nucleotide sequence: TGTGCCAGCAGTACCCCGGGACAGGGGAATGAAAAACTGTTTTTT. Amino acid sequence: CASSTPGQGNEKLFF.

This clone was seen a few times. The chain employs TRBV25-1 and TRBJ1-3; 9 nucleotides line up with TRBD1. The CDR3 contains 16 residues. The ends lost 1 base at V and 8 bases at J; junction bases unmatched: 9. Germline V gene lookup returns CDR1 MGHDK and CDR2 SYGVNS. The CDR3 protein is CASSELQGDREDTIYF. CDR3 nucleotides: TGTGCCAGCAGTGAATTGCAAGGGGACAGGGAGGACACCATATATTTT.

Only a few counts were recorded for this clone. The chain's CDR3 is CASSPQHSGNTIYF. CDR3 DNA: TGTGCCAGCTCACCACAGCATTCTGGAAACACCATATATTTT. The V and J genes are TRBV18 and TRBJ1-3, with no clear D. Germline lookup yields CDR1 KGHSH and CDR2 LQKENI. The CDR3 runs to 14 residues. V lost 1 base, J lost 1 base, and 5 bases lay in between. Full variable domain (remainder filled in from reference TRBV18 and TRBJ1-3): NAGVMQNPRHLVRRRGQEARLRCSPMKGHSHVYWYRQLPEEGLKFMVYLQKENIIDESGMPKERFSAEFPKEGPSILRIQQVVRGDSAAYFCASSPQHSGNTIYFGEGSWLTVV.

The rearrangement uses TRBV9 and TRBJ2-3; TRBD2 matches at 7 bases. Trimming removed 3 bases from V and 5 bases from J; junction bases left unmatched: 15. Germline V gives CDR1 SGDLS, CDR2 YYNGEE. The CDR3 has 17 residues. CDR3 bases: TGTGCCAGCAGCGGATCCCGTCTAGCGGAACAAGGAGATACGCAGTATTTT. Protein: CASSGSRLAEQGDTQYF.

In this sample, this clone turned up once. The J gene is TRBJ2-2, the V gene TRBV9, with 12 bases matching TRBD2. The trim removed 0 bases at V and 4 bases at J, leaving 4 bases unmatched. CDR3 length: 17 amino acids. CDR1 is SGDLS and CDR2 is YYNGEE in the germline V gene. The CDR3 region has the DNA TGTGCCAGCAGCGTAGGAGGGACTAGCGGGTCCACCGGGGAGCTGTTTTTT. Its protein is CASSVGGTSGSTGELFF.

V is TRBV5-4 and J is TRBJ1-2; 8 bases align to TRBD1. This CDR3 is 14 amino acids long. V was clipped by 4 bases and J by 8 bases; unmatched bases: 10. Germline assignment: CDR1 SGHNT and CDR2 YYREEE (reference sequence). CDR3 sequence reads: CASSTKTGGRGYTF. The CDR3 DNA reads TGTGCCAGCAGCACAAAAACAGGGGGAAGAGGCTACACCTTC.

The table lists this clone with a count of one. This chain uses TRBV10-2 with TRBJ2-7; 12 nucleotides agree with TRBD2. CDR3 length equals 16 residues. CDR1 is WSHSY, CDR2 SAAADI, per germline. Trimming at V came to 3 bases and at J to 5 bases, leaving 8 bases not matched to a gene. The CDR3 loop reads CASSDLAASGGDEQYF. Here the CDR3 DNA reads TGCGCCAGCAGTGACCTCGCGGCTAGCGGGGGGGACGAGCAGTACTTC.

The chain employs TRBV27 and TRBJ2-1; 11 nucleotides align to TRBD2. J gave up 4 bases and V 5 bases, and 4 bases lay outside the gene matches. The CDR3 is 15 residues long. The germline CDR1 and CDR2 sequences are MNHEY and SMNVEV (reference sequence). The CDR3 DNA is TGTGCCAGCAGTATAGCGGGAGGGTTTTACAATGAGCAGTTCTTC. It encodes CASSIAGGFYNEQFF.

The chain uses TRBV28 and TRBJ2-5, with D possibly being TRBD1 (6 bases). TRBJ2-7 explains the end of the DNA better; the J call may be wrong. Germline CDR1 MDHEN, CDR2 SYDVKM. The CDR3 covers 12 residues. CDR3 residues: CASTSGEHEQYF. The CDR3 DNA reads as TGTGCCAGCACCTCAGGGGAACACGAGCAGTACTTC.

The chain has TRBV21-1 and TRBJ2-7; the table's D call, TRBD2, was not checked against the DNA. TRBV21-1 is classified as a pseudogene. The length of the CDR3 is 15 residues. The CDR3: CASMDSGPEDYEQYF. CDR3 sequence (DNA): TGTGCCAGCATGGATAGCGGGCCCGAGGACTACGAGCAGTACTTC.

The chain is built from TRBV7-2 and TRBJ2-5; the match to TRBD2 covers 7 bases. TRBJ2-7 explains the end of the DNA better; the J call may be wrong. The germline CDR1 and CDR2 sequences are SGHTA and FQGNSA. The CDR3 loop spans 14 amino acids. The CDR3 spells CASSGRAASYEQYF. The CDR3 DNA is TGTGCCAGCAGCGGGAGGGCTGCCTCCTACGAGCAGTACTTC.

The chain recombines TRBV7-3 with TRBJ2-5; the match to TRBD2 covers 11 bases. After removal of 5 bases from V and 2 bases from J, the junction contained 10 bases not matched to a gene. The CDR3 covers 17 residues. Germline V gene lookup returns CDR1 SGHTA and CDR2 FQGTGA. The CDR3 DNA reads TGTGCCAGCAGCGGGGGGCTGACTAGCGGGGCGCAAGAGACCCAGTACTTC. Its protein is CASSGGLTSGAQETQYF.

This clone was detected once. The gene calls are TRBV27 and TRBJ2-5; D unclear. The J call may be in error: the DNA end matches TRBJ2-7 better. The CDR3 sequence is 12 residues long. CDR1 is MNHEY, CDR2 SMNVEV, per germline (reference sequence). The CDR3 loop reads CASSNFEREQYF. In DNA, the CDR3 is TGTGCCAGCAGCAATTTTGAGCGCGAGCAGTACTTC.

DNA of the CDR3: TGTGCCACCAGCAGAAGATGGGGCGGGGGAGTTACAGATACGCAGTATTTT. Its protein product is CATSRRWGGGVTDTQYF. The rearrangement joins TRBV15 to TRBJ2-3; TRBD2 matches at 7 bases. V shed 2 bases and J 3 bases; nucleotides not matched to a gene: 11. This CDR3 contains 17 residues. Germline lookup yields CDR1 LNHNV and CDR2 YYDKDF (reference sequence). The variable domain in full, with the rest retrieved from reference TRBV15 and TRBJ2-3, is DAMVIQNPRYQVTQFGKPVTLSCSQTLNHNVMYWYQQKSSQAPKLLFHYYDKDFNNEADTPDNFQSRRPNTSFCFLDIRSPGLGDTAMYLCATSRRWGGGVTDTQYFGPGTRLTVL.

The CDR3 is CSVVHRSYEQYF. As DNA, the CDR3 is TGCAGCGTTGTACATCGCTCCTACGAGCAGTACTTC. The chain couples TRBV29-1 to TRBJ2-7; no definite D call. The germline V gene encodes CDR1 SQVTM and CDR2 ANQGSEA. Trimming removed 4 bases at V and 0 bases at J, with 7 bases between. The CDR3 covers 12 residues.

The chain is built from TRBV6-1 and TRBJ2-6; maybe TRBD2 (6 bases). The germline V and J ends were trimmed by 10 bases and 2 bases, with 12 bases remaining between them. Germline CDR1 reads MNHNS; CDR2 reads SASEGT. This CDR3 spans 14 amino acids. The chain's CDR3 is CATPWRAGANVLTF. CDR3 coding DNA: TGTGCCACGCCTTGGAGGGCTGGGGCCAACGTCCTGACTTTC.